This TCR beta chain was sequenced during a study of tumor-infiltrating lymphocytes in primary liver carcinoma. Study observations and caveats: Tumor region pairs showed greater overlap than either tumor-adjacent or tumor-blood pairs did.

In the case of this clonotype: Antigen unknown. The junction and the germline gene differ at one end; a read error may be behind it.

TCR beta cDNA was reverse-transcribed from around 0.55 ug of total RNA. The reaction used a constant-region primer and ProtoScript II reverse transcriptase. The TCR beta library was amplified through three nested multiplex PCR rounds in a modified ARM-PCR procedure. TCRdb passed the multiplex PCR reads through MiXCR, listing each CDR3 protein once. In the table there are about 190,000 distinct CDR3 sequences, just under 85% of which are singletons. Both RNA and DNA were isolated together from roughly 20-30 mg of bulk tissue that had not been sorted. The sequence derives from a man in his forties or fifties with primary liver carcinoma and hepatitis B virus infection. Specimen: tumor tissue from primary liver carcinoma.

In DNA form, the CDR3 reads TGTAGCGTTCGGACTAGCGGGAGTTGGACAGAGAGCCAGTACTTC. This sequence encodes CSVRTSGSWTESQYF. The chain employs TRBV29-1 and TRBJ2-5; 13 positions agree with TRBD2. Germline values: CDR1 SQVTM, CDR2 ANQGSEA. There are 15 residues in the CDR3.